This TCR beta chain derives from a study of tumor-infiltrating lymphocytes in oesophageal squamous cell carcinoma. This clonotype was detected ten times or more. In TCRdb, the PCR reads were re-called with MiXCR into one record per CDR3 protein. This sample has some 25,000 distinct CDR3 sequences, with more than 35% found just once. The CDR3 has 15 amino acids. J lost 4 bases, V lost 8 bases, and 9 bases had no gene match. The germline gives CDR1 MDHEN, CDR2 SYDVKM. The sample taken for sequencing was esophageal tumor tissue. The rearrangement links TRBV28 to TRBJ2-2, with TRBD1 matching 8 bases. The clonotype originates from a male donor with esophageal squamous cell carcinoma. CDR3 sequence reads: CASLIGQGGTGELFF. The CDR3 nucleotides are TGTGCCAGCCTGATTGGACAGGGTGGCACCGGGGAGCTGTTTTTT. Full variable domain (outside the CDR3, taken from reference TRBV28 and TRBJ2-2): DVKVTQSSRYLVKRTGEKVFLECVQDMDHENMFWYRQDPGLGLRLIYFSYDVKMKEKGDIPEGYSVSREKKERFSLILESASTNQTSMYLCASLIGQGGTGELFFGEGSRLTVL.